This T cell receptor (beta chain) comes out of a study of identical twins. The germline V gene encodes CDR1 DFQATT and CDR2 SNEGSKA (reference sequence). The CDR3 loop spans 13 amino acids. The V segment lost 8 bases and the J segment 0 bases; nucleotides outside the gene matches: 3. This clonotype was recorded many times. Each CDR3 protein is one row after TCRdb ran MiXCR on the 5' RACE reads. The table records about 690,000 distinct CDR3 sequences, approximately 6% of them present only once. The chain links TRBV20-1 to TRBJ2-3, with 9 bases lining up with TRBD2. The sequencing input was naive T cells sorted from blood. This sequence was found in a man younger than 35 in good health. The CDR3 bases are TGCAGTCCAGCGGGAGGTAGCACAGATACGCAGTATTTT. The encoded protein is CSPAGGSTDTQYF.